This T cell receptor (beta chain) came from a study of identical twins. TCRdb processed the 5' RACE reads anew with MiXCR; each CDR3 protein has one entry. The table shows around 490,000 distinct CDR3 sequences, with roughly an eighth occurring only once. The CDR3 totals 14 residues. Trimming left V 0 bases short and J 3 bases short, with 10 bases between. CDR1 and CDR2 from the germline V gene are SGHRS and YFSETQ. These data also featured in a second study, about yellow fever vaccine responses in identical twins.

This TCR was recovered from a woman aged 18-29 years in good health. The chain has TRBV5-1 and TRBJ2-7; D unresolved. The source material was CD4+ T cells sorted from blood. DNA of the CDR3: TGCGCCAGCAGCTTGGATTTAGCTAACTACGAGCAGTACTTC. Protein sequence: CASSLDLANYEQYF.